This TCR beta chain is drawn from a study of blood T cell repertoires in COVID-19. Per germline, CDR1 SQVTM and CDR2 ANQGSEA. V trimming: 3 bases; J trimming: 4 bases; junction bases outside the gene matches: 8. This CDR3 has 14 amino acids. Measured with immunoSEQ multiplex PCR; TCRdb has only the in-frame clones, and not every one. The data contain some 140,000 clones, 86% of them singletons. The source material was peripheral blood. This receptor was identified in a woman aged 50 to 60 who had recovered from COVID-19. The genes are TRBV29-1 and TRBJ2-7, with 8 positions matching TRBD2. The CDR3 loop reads CSVDREGLGYEQYF. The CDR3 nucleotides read TGCAGCGTTGATCGGGAGGGCTTAGGTTACGAGCAGTACTTC.